This TCR beta chain originates from a study of T cells in Graves' hyperthyroidism and ophthalmopathy. The CDR3 regions of TCR beta were amplified from RNA transcripts. The HTBI primer set was used in a first-round RT-PCR of the TCR CDR3. TCRdb reprocessed the multiplex PCR reads with MiXCR, giving one entry per CDR3 protein. The repertoire consists of about 640,000 distinct CDR3 sequences, with 20% occurring once and the leading ten covering 34%. Inclusion characteristics of ophthalmopathy patients comprised a Clinical Activity Score of at least 3, a NOSPECS grade of at least 4, and duration under 3 months. Germline V gene sequence: CDR1 MDHEN, CDR2 SYDVKM. The CDR3 has 18 residues. The V gene end was trimmed by 3 bases and the J gene end by 7 bases; junction bases not matched to a gene: 16.

This TCR derives from a man aged 30 to 45 with Graves' ophthalmopathy. Sequenced: blood. This rearrangement joins TRBV28 to TRBJ2-3, with TRBD2 matching over 10 bases. Here the CDR3 DNA reads TGTGCCAGCAGTTTTTTAGGCCGAGCGGGAGGGGGCGCATATACGCAGTATTTT. Its translation: CASSFLGRAGGGAYTQYF. Combining the CDR3 with reference TRBV28 and TRBJ2-3 gives the whole variable domain DVKVTQSSRYLVKRTGEKVFLECVQDMDHENMFWYRQDPGLGLRLIYFSYDVKMKEKGDIPEGYSVSREKKERFSLILESASTNQTSMYLCASSFLGRAGGGAYTQYFGPGTRLTVL.